This T cell receptor beta chain comes out of a study of Ad26.COV2.S vaccination and SARS-CoV-2 variants. On this clone itself: The antigen is unknown.

Specified treatment: about 20 received Ad26.COV2.S at low or high dose, single or two shots; 5 received placebo; per-sample allocation not given. Following the first vaccine or placebo injection, samples were taken on day 63. In Boston, the donor was an adult between 18-55 years of age. Study-wide findings and caveats: Non-spike TCR breadth did not differ much between vaccine and placebo recipients.

V dropped 2 bases and J dropped 4 bases, with 14 bases sitting between them. CDR3 size: 15 residues. CDR1 MNHEY and CDR2 SVGAGI come from the germline V gene. The method was immunoSEQ multiplex PCR; TCRdb's version includes in-frame clones alone and lacks a portion of them. The table includes over 400,000 clones, 89% detected once. The TCR was taken from a person between 18 and 60 years old who received the Ad26.COV2.S COVID-19 vaccine or a placebo. The chain joins TRBV6-5 to TRBJ1-1; the D gene is possibly TRBD1 (6 bases). The material was peripheral blood, obtained in a trial of Ad26.COV2.S vaccine versus placebo. The chain's CDR3 is CASSYPPGGGTEAFF. The CDR3 DNA reads TGTGCCAGCAGTTACCCCCCCGGGGGCGGCACTGAAGCTTTCTTT.